Listed below are T cell receptor beta chains from one sample, sequenced in a study of cytomegalovirus exposure and HLA in healthy donors. The protocol was immunoSEQ multiplex PCR, while the TCRdb copy is restricted to in-frame clones and leaves out a portion. Counted here are nearly 200,000 clones, around 83% occurring once; the ten biggest clones make up 13%. Sequencing was carried out using PBMCs. These TCRs come from a young woman in good health and CMV-seropositive. CDR3s leave out the opening cysteine and the closing phenylalanine or tryptophan. Each record gives: J gene, V gene, CDR3 protein.

j_gene: TRBJ1-1; v_gene: TRBV4-2; CDR3aa: ASSQKGDTEAF
j_gene: TRBJ1-2; v_gene: TRBV5-1; CDR3aa: ASSSDRGDYGYT
j_gene: TRBJ2-1; v_gene: TRBV29-1; CDR3aa: SGRGRELSVKKNNEQF
j_gene: TRBJ1-2; v_gene: TRBV6-1; CDR3aa: ASSHSGGGFGYT
j_gene: TRBJ2-3; v_gene: TRBV5-6; CDR3aa: ASRPLEARPTDTQY
j_gene: TRBJ1-2; v_gene: TRBV6-4; CDR3aa: ASSGGQGADGYT
j_gene: TRBJ2-7; v_gene: TRBV18; CDR3aa: ASSPPSLGGHEQY
j_gene: TRBJ2-7; v_gene: TRBV19; CDR3aa: ASSIQGQTNYEQY
j_gene: TRBJ2-1; v_gene: TRBV28; CDR3aa: ASSPRRDLLRGYNEQF
j_gene: TRBJ1-1; v_gene: TRBV19; CDR3aa: ASRRTGMNTEAF
j_gene: TRBJ2-1; v_gene: TRBV2; CDR3aa: ASSESSRWHEQF
j_gene: TRBJ1-1; v_gene: TRBV6-5; CDR3aa: ASNAENTEAF
j_gene: TRBJ1-5; v_gene: TRBV6-5; CDR3aa: ASSYGQANQPQH
j_gene: TRBJ2-3; v_gene: TRBV6-5; CDR3aa: ASTDLAVADTQY
j_gene: TRBJ1-4; v_gene: TRBV5-1; CDR3aa: ASSLDPINRDEKLF
j_gene: TRBJ2-7; v_gene: TRBV7-2; CDR3aa: ASSPGTSATYEQY
j_gene: TRBJ2-3; v_gene: TRBV5-1; CDR3aa: ASSFAGSSTDTQY
j_gene: TRBJ1-1; v_gene: TRBV7-9; CDR3aa: ASSLVRVNTEAF
j_gene: TRBJ2-6; v_gene: TRBV7-8; CDR3aa: ASSLLLGAGANVLT
j_gene: TRBJ2-1; v_gene: TRBV19; CDR3aa: ATRGLAGVGTYNEQF
j_gene: TRBJ2-3; v_gene: TRBV5-1; CDR3aa: ASSLDPNYSTDTQY
j_gene: TRBJ2-3; v_gene: TRBV30; CDR3aa: AWSVYRLGGLPRTDTQY
j_gene: TRBJ2-1; v_gene: TRBV18; CDR3aa: ASSQTVAGVGEQF
j_gene: TRBJ1-2; v_gene: TRBV30; CDR3aa: AWTITQVMDYGYT
j_gene: TRBJ2-7; v_gene: TRBV19; CDR3aa: ASSRDTVSYEQY
j_gene: TRBJ2-1; v_gene: TRBV14; CDR3aa: ASSHRGAAGGPGNEQF
j_gene: TRBJ1-1; v_gene: TRBV5-1; CDR3aa: ASSMGATGYTEAF
j_gene: TRBJ1-2; v_gene: TRBV28; CDR3aa: ASRDTFLTRDGYT
j_gene: TRBJ1-1; v_gene: TRBV27; CDR3aa: ASSETGNTEAF
j_gene: TRBJ2-5; v_gene: TRBV7-9; CDR3aa: ASSLARSRAGGETQY
j_gene: TRBJ2-1; v_gene: TRBV5-1; CDR3aa: ASSSASGGPDNEQF
j_gene: TRBJ1-2; v_gene: TRBV29-1; CDR3aa: SVVGGALGYT
j_gene: TRBJ2-1; v_gene: TRBV29-1; CDR3aa: SVLGGRADEQF
j_gene: TRBJ1-1; v_gene: TRBV11-2; CDR3aa: ASSSLSQNTEAF
j_gene: TRBJ2-6; v_gene: TRBV7-9; CDR3aa: ASSSRQASGANVLT
j_gene: TRBJ1-5; v_gene: TRBV5-4; CDR3aa: ASSLGAGNNQPQH
j_gene: TRBJ2-1; v_gene: TRBV28; CDR3aa: ASRRGHNNEQF
j_gene: TRBJ2-7; v_gene: TRBV5-6; CDR3aa: ASSLGTGEGQY
j_gene: TRBJ1-3; v_gene: TRBV7-9; CDR3aa: ASSSSGGRNTIY
j_gene: TRBJ1-2; v_gene: TRBV29-1; CDR3aa: SVGKGENYGYT